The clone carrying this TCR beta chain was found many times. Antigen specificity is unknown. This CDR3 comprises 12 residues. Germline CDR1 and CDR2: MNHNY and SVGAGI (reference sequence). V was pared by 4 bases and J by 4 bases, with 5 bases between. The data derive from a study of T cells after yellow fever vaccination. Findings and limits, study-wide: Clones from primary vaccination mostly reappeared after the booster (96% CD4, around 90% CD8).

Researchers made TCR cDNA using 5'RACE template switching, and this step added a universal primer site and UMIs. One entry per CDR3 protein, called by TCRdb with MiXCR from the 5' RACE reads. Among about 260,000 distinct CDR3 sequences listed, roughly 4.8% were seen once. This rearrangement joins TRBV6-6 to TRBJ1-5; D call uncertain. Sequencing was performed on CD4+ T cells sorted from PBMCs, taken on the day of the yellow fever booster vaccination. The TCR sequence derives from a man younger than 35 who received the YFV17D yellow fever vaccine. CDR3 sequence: CASSSWNQPQHF. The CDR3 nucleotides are TGTGCCAGCAGTTCGTGGAATCAGCCCCAGCATTTT.